This T cell receptor (beta chain) was profiled in a study of T cell responses to AZD1222 COVID-19 vaccine (dated by TCRdb to the early 2020s). Looking at the study overall: AZD1222 recipients whose second dose came at about 4 weeks and those whose second dose came at about 12 weeks were combined into one group, since spike-specific TCR depth and breadth did not differ between the two schedules. TCR sequencing was performed for roughly 250 trial participants, of whom 200 to 220 were given two doses of AZD1222 and approximately 26 were given two doses of MenACWY control vaccine. Enrollment into the trials was organized by age into subgroups of 18-55, 56-69 and 70-plus years, and those subgroups contained roughly 140, 27 and 60 TCR-sequenced participants, respectively. Results and caveats for the whole study, not just this receptor: Participants were mostly white British and included more females than males, and it was suggested by the authors that clonal diversity may have been underestimated. CD4 TCRs associated with the vaccine covered the entire spike protein, and the dominant responses were in regions 160-218 and 743-854. Spike-specific TCR breadth and depth rose significantly after two AZD1222 doses compared with day 0 and with MenACWY recipients. Conclusions about previously exposed vaccinees are limited because only five or six AZD1222 recipients were SARS-CoV-2 seropositive at baseline. Epitopes outside the regions mutated in the B.1.351 and B.1.1.7 variants were reportedly recognized by nearly half of the unique spike-specific TCRs. In the small 56-69-year group, the increase in depth fell short of significance, most likely because of low power. Because no day 14 peak-response samples were available, repertoires were characterized only after the peak T cell response.

The CDR3 regions of human TCRbeta chains were analyzed by immunosequencing. The study's own analysis went as follows. Repertoire TCRs were checked for matches against a reference library of SARS-CoV-2-specific TCRs that had been generated using the MIRA antigen-specificity platform. Breadth was defined as the fraction of unique TCRs that were SARS-CoV-2-associated, and depth was defined as the fraction of total T cells that were SARS-CoV-2-associated. Using the MIRA data, each spike-specific TCR was assigned both to the spike region to which the TCR was reactive and to a CD4 or CD8 class. Log10-transformed breadth and depth values were compared by one-way ANOVA with Sidak's multiple comparisons tests. What TCRdb holds here is the immuneACCESS table cut down to in-frame rearrangements. Part of the clones is not present; checked against another copy, under half of the missing clones reflect an unresolved V gene, and the others are unexplained. That table is the source of V, J and clone size, and D and trimming were worked out from the DNA. The sample profile shows about 120,000 clones; around 87% of them were found once. Roughly 3.5% of the sample comes from the top ten.

V is cut by 3 bases and J by 6 bases, and the space between the germline ends is 11 bases. The CDR3 numbers 13 residues from cysteine through phenylalanine. This entry keeps only the CDR3 DNA: 39 bases, framed from base 1. Explained via the paper, the time point label denotes: baseline before first vaccination. Samples from vaccinated people were obtained from the UK trials COV001 and COV002, which included a single-blind randomized controlled phase 2/3 trial of AZD1222 (ChAdOx1 nCoV-19) in healthy adults. For TCRbeta chain sequencing, PBMC samples from trial participants were taken at day 0 and at day 28 after the second dose. This clone was seen just once. Its cognate antigen has yet to be identified. No clone much larger than this one lies a single base away; base qualities are absent.

This TCR came from an adult in good health. Source: peripheral blood, taken on day 0 of AZD1222 vaccination. This sequence uses TRBV12-3 or TRBV12-4 and TRBJ1-1; the D gene assignment is ambiguous. CDR3 protein: CASSFGSNPEAFF. The nucleotide sequence is given as TGTGCCAGCAGTTTCGGCTCTAATCCTGAAGCTTTCTTT.